Below are 8 T cell receptor beta chains sequenced from a single sample in a study of neurological immune-mediated disorders. TCRdb re-called the 5' RACE reads through MiXCR, storing one row per CDR3 protein. The table records about 66,000 distinct CDR3 sequences, 3% to 4% of them present only once. Specimen: PBMCs. The receptors shown here come from a middle-aged man with multiple sclerosis.

CDR3 protein: CAWSRGGESEKLFF. The DNA of the CDR3 is TGTGCCTGGAGTCGAGGGGGGGAAAGCGAAAAACTGTTTTTT. The V and J genes are TRBV30 and TRBJ1-4; D perhaps matches TRBD1 (6 bases). In germline, CDR1 is GTSNPN, CDR2 SVGIG (reference sequence). The CDR3 extends over 14 amino acids. V lost 2 bases to trimming and J lost 8 bases, with 15 bases between them.

This clonotype was picked up many times. The chain combines TRBV24-1 with TRBJ2-1; D tentatively reads TRBD1 or TRBD2 (5 bases each). Trimming left V 7 bases short and J 7 bases short, with 13 bases between. Per the germline V gene, CDR1 is KGHDR and CDR2 is SFDVKD. CDR3 length equals 13 residues. The CDR3 DNA is TGTGCCACCAGCCGGGGCCCCAGTAATGAGCAGTTCTTC. This translates into CATSRGPSNEQFF.

In this sample, this clonotype turned up many times. The chain employs TRBV5-1 and TRBJ2-6, with D possibly TRBD1 on 6 matching bases. From germline, CDR1 is SGHRS and CDR2 YFSETQ. This CDR3 contains 16 residues. Trimming cost V 4 bases and J 1 base, with 12 bases left between them. The CDR3 here is CASSGLQGSGANVLTF. The CDR3 coding sequence is TGCGCCAGCAGCGGGCTACAGGGATCTGGGGCCAACGTCCTGACTTTC.

This clonotype showed up many times. The chain recombines TRBV5-1 with TRBJ2-1; D is perhaps TRBD2 (5 bases). V lost 3 bases, J lost 0 bases, and 13 bases lay in between. The CDR3 totals 16 residues. From germline, CDR1 is SGHRS and CDR2 YFSETQ. Here the CDR3 DNA reads TGCGCCAGCAGCTCCTCCGCCGGGAACTCCTACAATGAGCAGTTCTTC. This encodes CASSSSAGNSYNEQFF.

This clonotype has a count of ten or more. This chain connects TRBV20-1 to TRBJ2-7; the D call may be TRBD1 or TRBD2 (5 bases each). Germline-derived CDR1 and CDR2 are DFQATT and SNEGSKA (reference sequence). The CDR3 spans 15 residues. The germline V and J ends were trimmed by 0 bases and 6 bases, with 18 bases remaining between them. As DNA, the CDR3 is TGCAGTGCTAGAGATCCCCGTGGGGGTAAGAGCGAGCAGTACTTC. Translation gives CSARDPRGGKSEQYF.

This clonotype showed up many times. The chain carries TRBV12-3 or TRBV12-4 and TRBJ1-1; D unclear. The germline V and J ends were trimmed by 3 bases and 1 base, with 6 bases remaining between them. This CDR3 spans 13 amino acids. For the CDR3, the DNA is TGTGCCAGCAGTTTTACACGGAACACTGAAGCTTTCTTT. Translating it yields CASSFTRNTEAFF.

This clonotype occurred many times. The chain combines TRBV4-2 with TRBJ2-7, with 11 bases matching TRBD2. The V gene's germline CDR1 is LGHNA and CDR2 YNFKEQ. CDR3 length equals 15 residues. Unmatched junction bases numbered 8, after V lost 4 bases and J lost 6 bases. This CDR3 reads CASSPLAGGPREQYF. DNA for the CDR3: TGTGCCAGCAGCCCTTTAGCGGGGGGGCCCCGCGAGCAGTACTTC.

This clonotype appeared a few times. This chain joins TRBV10-1 and TRBJ2-7; the D gene is possibly TRBD1 (5 bases). The germline CDR1 and CDR2 sequences are WNHNN and SYGVQD (reference sequence). The germline V and J ends were trimmed by 6 bases and 11 bases, with 20 bases remaining between them. This CDR3 is 13 amino acids long. The CDR3 DNA follows: TGCGCCAGCAGCCCCAAACCGACAGCGCCTAAGTACTTC. Its translation is CASSPKPTAPKYF.